The entry below gives a single T cell receptor (beta chain) sequence along with its context. Its antigen is as yet unknown. The germline gives CDR1 SGDLS, CDR2 YYNGEE. Deletions cut 4 bases from V and 6 bases from J, with 17 bases between. This CDR3 contains 15 residues. This entry belongs to a study of shared clonotypes between healthy human individuals. Study context: The donors, two women and three men, were aged 18 to 49. General study findings and limits: Researchers sampled only blood; tissue repertoires likely differ.

The authors split each subset's genomic DNA evenly across several immunoSEQ plates. Researchers sequenced unsorted PBMC DNA using ten immunoSEQ deep assay plates. Data came from immunoSEQ multiplex PCR; TCRdb stores just in-frame clones and leaves some out. The sample consists of 520,000 or so clones, approximately 85% of them appearing once. The source is a woman in her forties in good health. Some clones in this sample may be carry-over from other donors' samples. Sequencing input: PBMCs. The chain couples TRBV9 to TRBJ2-1; D perhaps matches TRBD2 (6 bases). The CDR3 nucleotides read TGTGCCAGCAGCCCGTGGAGGGCCCAGATCAATGAGCAGTTCTTC. Protein sequence: CASSPWRAQINEQFF.